Listed here are 21 T cell receptor beta chains from one sample, sequenced in a study of T cell responses to AZD1222 COVID-19 vaccine. Profiling relied on immunoSEQ multiplex PCR, and the TCRdb table lists in-frame clones only, not all of them. The table shows 100,000 or so clones, with roughly 87% occurring only once. Material: peripheral blood, obtained on day 0 of AZD1222 vaccination. The origin of the receptors is an adult in good health.

This chain connects TRBV7-2 to TRBJ1-2, with D perhaps TRBD1 (5 bases). This CDR3 is 14 amino acids long. CDR1 is SGHTA and CDR2 is FQGNSA in the germline V gene. Trimming took 8 bases from V and 6 from J, leaving 19 bases between them. CDR3 in DNA: TGTGCCAGCGAAATTTACTCGGGGACGAATGGCTACACCTTC. Translated: CASEIYSGTNGYTF.

The gene calls are TRBV2 and TRBJ2-3; 7 nucleotides agree with TRBD1. The CDR3 consists of 14 residues. The germline V gene encodes CDR1 SNHLY and CDR2 FYNNEI. Unmatched junction bases numbered 10, after V lost 6 bases and J lost 7 bases. CDR3 sequence reads: CASRGDRVIHTQYF. The CDR3 nucleotides read TGTGCCAGCAGGGGTGACAGGGTCATCCATACGCAGTATTTT.

This sequence joins TRBV30 and TRBJ1-1; a possible D gene is TRBD1 (6 bases). The CDR3 sequence is 13 residues long. Trimming took off 2 bases at V and 10 bases at J, with 17 bases between the two ends. CDR1 and CDR2 (germline): GTSNPN, SVGIG (reference sequence). CDR3 sequence reads: CAWSWAGGRRAFF. The CDR3 DNA reads TGTGCCTGGAGTTGGGCTGGGGGGCGGCGAGCTTTCTTT.

The rearrangement uses TRBV25-1 and TRBJ1-2, with a possible D match to TRBD1 (5 bases). CDR3 length: 12 amino acids. Germline CDR1 reads MGHDK; CDR2 reads SYGVNS. The V gene lost 4 bases and the J gene lost 6 bases, with 9 bases spanning the gap. CDR3 sequence (DNA): TGTGCCAGCAGTGCAGGGAGTGATGGCTACACCTTC. Amino acid sequence: CASSAGSDGYTF.

The V gene is TRBV20-1, the J gene TRBJ2-3; TRBD2 matches 10 bases. The germline V gene encodes CDR1 DFQATT and CDR2 SNEGSKA (reference sequence). Trimming took 3 bases from V and 2 from J; bases not matched to a gene: 5. This CDR3 is 15 amino acids long. CDR3 sequence: CSASPTSGFTDTQYF. The CDR3 nucleotides are TGCAGTGCTAGTCCGACTAGCGGGTTCACAGATACGCAGTATTTT.

This chain uses TRBV4-2 with TRBJ2-3; 8 nucleotides match TRBD2. The CDR3 sequence is 16 residues long. Germline V gene data show CDR1 as LGHNA and CDR2 as YNFKEQ. The junction had 7 bases not matched to a gene; V was cut back by 0 bases and J by 5 bases. In DNA form, the CDR3 reads TGTGCCAGCAGCCAAGAGAGCGGGAGTTTAGTAGATACGCAGTATTTT. Amino acids: CASSQESGSLVDTQYF.

The V and J genes are TRBV6-5 and TRBJ1-2; TRBD1 matches at 9 bases. V shed 8 bases, J shed 13 bases, and the junction held 17 bases outside the gene matches. The length of the CDR3 is 14 residues. From germline, CDR1 is MNHEY and CDR2 SVGAGI. CDR3 amino acids: CASPTSRQGELSTF. The CDR3 nucleotides read TGTGCCAGCCCGACCAGTCGACAGGGGGAGTTAAGCACCTTC.

The chain links TRBV29-1 to TRBJ2-1; a possible D gene is TRBD2 (5 bases). The CDR3 runs 15 residues. Germline CDR1 and CDR2: SQVTM and ANQGSEA. The germline V and J ends were trimmed by 4 bases and 4 bases, with 17 bases remaining between them. CDR3 nucleotides: TGCAGCGTTGGTGGAGCTAGCCCAACTTACAATGAGCAGTTCTTC. Protein: CSVGGASPTYNEQFF.

The chain joins TRBV7-2 to TRBJ1-5, with D possibly TRBD1 on 6 matching bases. Trimming shortened V by 5 bases and J by 4 bases, and 15 bases separated the two germline ends. The germline V gene encodes CDR1 SGHTA and CDR2 FQGNSA. There are 15 residues in the CDR3. The CDR3 nucleotides read TGTGCCAGCAGCCCTCGGGGGCGCGGGAATCAGCCCCAGCATTTT. Translation gives CASSPRGRGNQPQHF. The full variable domain, its missing parts supplied by reference TRBV7-2 and TRBJ1-5, is GAGVSQSPSNKVTEKGKDVELRCDPISGHTALYWYRQSLGQGLEFLIYFQGNSAPDKSGLPSDRFSAERTGGSVSTLTIQRTQQEDSAVYLCASSPRGRGNQPQHFGDGTRLSIL.

J is TRBJ2-2 and V is TRBV19; maybe TRBD2 (5 bases). V was cut by 6 bases and J by 0 bases, with 14 bases left in between. The CDR3 loop spans 16 amino acids. CDR1 and CDR2 (germline): LNHDA, SQIVND (reference sequence). CDR3 coding DNA: TGTGCCAGTAGCGGCCTGAGGGAAACGAACACCGGGGAGCTGTTTTTT. The encoded protein is CASSGLRETNTGELFF. The full variable domain, with the rest looked up from reference TRBV19 and TRBJ2-2, is DGGITQSPKYLFRKEGQNVTLSCEQNLNHDAMYWYRQDPGQGLRLIYYSQIVNDFQKGDIAEGYSVSREKKESFPLTVTSAQKNPTAFYLCASSGLRETNTGELFFGEGSRLTVL.

The chain links TRBV4-1 to TRBJ1-2, with 7 bases identical to TRBD1. CDR1 MGHRA and CDR2 YSYEKL come from the germline V gene. The CDR3 length is 14 residues. Trimming removed 4 bases from V and 4 bases from J; junction bases left unmatched: 6. The CDR3 spells CASSRGQDRYGYTF. The CDR3 DNA sequence: TGCGCCAGCAGCCGAGGACAGGACCGCTATGGCTACACCTTC.

The chain combines TRBV30 with TRBJ1-4; no definite D call. The germline gives CDR1 GTSNPN, CDR2 SVGIG (reference sequence). With 4 bases removed from V and 4 bases from J, the gap between germline ends came to 10 bases. The CDR3 runs to 13 residues. The CDR3 region is CAWTTQVNEKLFF. CDR3 in DNA: TGTGCCTGGACCACCCAGGTTAATGAAAAACTGTTTTTT.

This chain connects TRBV5-1 to TRBJ1-4; 9 nucleotides line up with TRBD1. Germline V gives CDR1 SGHRS, CDR2 YFSETQ. V lost 4 bases to trimming and J lost 3 bases; unmatched junction nucleotides: 4. CDR3 length: 15 residues. CDR3 region: CASSGTGQANEKLFF. CDR3 coding DNA: TGCGCCAGCAGCGGGACAGGGCAGGCTAATGAAAAACTGTTTTTT.

This chain uses TRBV7-8 with TRBJ1-5; 9 bases are shared with TRBD1. After removal of 4 bases from V and 1 base from J, the junction contained 2 bases not matched to a gene. Germline V gene sequence: CDR1 SGHVS, CDR2 FQNEAQ. CDR3 length equals 15 residues. CDR3 DNA: TGTGCCAGCAGCTCCGACAGGGGGAGCAATCAGCCCCAGCATTTT. This translates into CASSSDRGSNQPQHF.

The rearrangement links TRBV18 to TRBJ2-1; no reliable D call. CDR3 size: 17 residues. Trimming shortened V by 6 bases and J by 6 bases, and 24 bases separated the two germline ends. The germline V gene encodes CDR1 KGHSH and CDR2 LQKENI. CDR3: CASSSKSVLLGINEQFF. In DNA, the CDR3 is TGTGCCAGCTCCTCCAAATCGGTCCTCCTTGGGATCAATGAGCAGTTCTTC.

J is TRBJ2-7 and V is TRBV19; D could derive from TRBD1 or TRBD2 (6 bases each). The CDR3 consists of 15 residues. Per germline, CDR1 LNHDA and CDR2 SQIVND (reference sequence). Trimming cost V 2 bases and J 0 bases, with 11 bases left between them. CDR3 nucleotides: TGTGCCAGTAGTATATATACGGGGGCCTCCTACGAGCAGTACTTC. This encodes CASSIYTGASYEQYF.

The chain recombines TRBV30 with TRBJ2-7, with 12 positions matching TRBD1. This CDR3 is 15 amino acids long. After removal of 2 bases from V and 4 bases from J, the junction contained 6 bases not matched to a gene. Germline V lookup: CDR1 GTSNPN, CDR2 SVGIG (reference sequence). CDR3 residues: CAWSFGTGGGYEQYF. The DNA for the CDR3 is TGTGCCTGGAGTTTTGGGACAGGGGGCGGATACGAGCAGTACTTC. The full variable domain, in which reference TRBV30 and TRBJ2-7 provide the parts outside the CDR3, is SQTIHQWPATLVQPVGSPLSLECTVEGTSNPNLYWYRQAAGRGLQLLFYSVGIGQISSEVPQNLSASRPQDRQFILSSKKLLLSDSGFYLCAWSFGTGGGYEQYFGPGTRLTVT.

This clone appeared a single time. The V call is TRBV6-5, the J call TRBJ1-2; no reliable D call. V was pared by 7 bases and J by 8 bases, with 8 bases between. CDR3 size: 10 residues. The germline V gene encodes CDR1 MNHEY and CDR2 SVGAGI. DNA of the CDR3: TGTGCCAGCAACCTCCGGGGCTACACCTTC. Translated, it gives CASNLRGYTF.

The genes are TRBV19 and TRBJ1-1; TRBD1 aligns across 8 bases. Germline trimming cut 8 bases from V and 4 bases from J; bases unmatched to any gene: 12. The CDR3 is 15 amino acids. The germline V gene has CDR1 LNHDA and CDR2 SQIVND (reference sequence). CDR3 DNA sequence: TGTGCCAGTTCAACCATCGGGACAGGCCCCACTGAAGCTTTCTTT. It yields the protein CASSTIGTGPTEAFF.

V is TRBV11-2 and J is TRBJ1-5; D is uncertain. Trimming pared 0 bases from V and 5 bases from J, leaving 11 bases between. In germline, CDR1 is SGHAT, CDR2 FQNNGV. The CDR3 length is 15 residues. CDR3 region: CASSLDHEYHQPQHF. The CDR3 bases are TGTGCCAGCAGCTTAGATCACGAGTACCATCAGCCCCAGCATTTT.

In its sample, this clone was seen once. V and J are TRBV6-5 and TRBJ1-1; no definite D call. With 0 bases removed from V and 10 bases from J, the gap between germline ends came to 18 bases. The CDR3 runs to 15 residues. CDR1 and CDR2 (germline): MNHEY, SVGAGI. The CDR3 DNA follows: TGTGCCAGCAGTTACTCCGGTCAGCACATCGGTGGAGCTTTCTTT. As protein: CASSYSGQHIGGAFF.